A single sample is the source of the 11 T cell receptor beta chains below, sequenced in a study of control samples from healthy donors and cancer patients. Data came from immunoSEQ multiplex PCR; TCRdb stores just in-frame clones and leaves some out. This sample yields 70,000 to 80,000 clones, of which 75% to 90% are seen a single time; around 9.5% belongs to the top ten. Material: PBMCs. All receptors derive from a woman aged 50 to 60 with colorectal cancer.

This clone appeared once. The CDR3 DNA is TGTGCCAGCAGCTTGCAGAAGGCTAATGAAAAACTGTTTTTT. Residues: CASSLQKANEKLFF. The chain recombines TRBV5-5 with TRBJ1-4, with D uncertain. The CDR3 totals 14 residues. V gave up 1 base and J gave up 3 bases, with 7 bases separating them. Germline loops: CDR1 SGHKS, CDR2 YYEKEE (reference sequence).

The chain employs TRBV9 and TRBJ2-3; 8 bases line up with TRBD1. V trimming: 5 bases; J trimming: 3 bases; junction bases outside the gene matches: 8. The CDR3 loop spans 15 amino acids. CDR1 is SGDLS and CDR2 is YYNGEE in the germline V gene. The CDR3 sequence: CASRDDRGGTDTQYF. The DNA for the CDR3 is TGTGCCAGCAGGGACGACAGGGGAGGAACAGATACGCAGTATTTT.

V and J are TRBV6-5 and TRBJ2-2; tentatively, D is TRBD1 or TRBD2 (5 bases each). Trimming took 1 base from V and 0 from J, leaving 9 bases between them. Germline V CDR1 and CDR2: MNHEY, SVGAGI. The CDR3 sequence is 16 residues long. The CDR3 reads CASSYWGTPNTGELFF. CDR3 in DNA: TGTGCCAGCAGTTACTGGGGGACCCCGAACACCGGGGAGCTGTTTTTT.

The genes are TRBV12-3 or TRBV12-4 and TRBJ1-1; TRBD1 might be the D (5 bases). The CDR3 consists of 13 residues. Deletions cut 4 bases from V and 6 bases from J, with 12 bases between. CDR3 sequence reads: CASSYIPGAEAFF. As DNA, the CDR3 is TGTGCCAGCAGTTACATACCGGGGGCTGAAGCTTTCTTT.

CDR3 amino acids: CASSLAAGGYGYTF. The CDR3 DNA follows: TGTGCCAGCAGCTTAGCCGCGGGGGGATATGGCTACACCTTC. The chain is built from TRBV7-2 and TRBJ1-2, with D possibly TRBD1 on 5 matching bases. V was clipped by 0 bases and J by 5 bases, with 10 bases between them. The CDR3 runs 14 residues. The germline CDR1 and CDR2 sequences are SGHTA and FQGNSA.

The chain joins TRBV18 to TRBJ1-4, with 7 positions matching TRBD1. Germline V lookup: CDR1 KGHSH, CDR2 LQKENI. The length of the CDR3 is 15 residues. V shed 2 bases, J shed 5 bases, and the junction held 5 bases outside the gene matches. The CDR3 region has the DNA TGTGCCAGCTCACCAGGAGGACAGGAGAATGAAAAACTGTTTTTT. It codes for CASSPGGQENEKLFF.

This chain joins TRBV5-1 and TRBJ2-2; 12 bases agree with TRBD2. Germline V gives CDR1 SGHRS, CDR2 YFSETQ. The CDR3 has 15 residues. With V trimmed by 6 bases and J by 4 bases, 4 bases remained unmatched. The CDR3 reads CASTLLAGGTGELFF. The CDR3 DNA reads as TGCGCCAGCACCCTACTAGCGGGGGGCACCGGGGAGCTGTTTTTT.

This sequence joins TRBV4-3 and TRBJ1-2; perhaps TRBD1 as D (5 bases). Trimming took 4 bases from V and 8 from J, leaving 14 bases between them. The CDR3 is 13 residues long. The germline CDR1 and CDR2 sequences are LGHNA and YSLEER. CDR3 in amino acids: CASSRTGARGYTF. The CDR3 DNA sequence: TGCGCCAGCAGCCGCACCGGGGCGAGGGGCTACACCTTC.

This clone appeared once. The V call is TRBV5-6, the J call TRBJ1-3; D unresolved. CDR1 and CDR2 (germline): SGHDT, YYEEEE. There are 14 residues in the CDR3. Trimming shortened V by 6 bases and J by 2 bases, and 12 bases separated the two germline ends. The CDR3 sequence is CASNFREAGNTIYF. The DNA of the CDR3 is TGTGCCAGCAACTTCCGGGAGGCTGGAAACACCATATATTTT.

As to this clone: At one end, the junction sequence differs from germline, possibly due to a read error. V usage is TRBV9 and J usage is TRBJ1-5, with D perhaps TRBD1 (5 bases). The CDR3 covers 20 residues. The germline V gene encodes CDR1 SGDLS and CDR2 YYNGEE. The CDR3 here is CASNVVIGAISRGSNQPQHF. CDR3 in DNA: TGTGCCAGCAACGTAGTTATTGGGGCAATATCTCGCGGGAGCAATCAGCCCCAGCATTTT. The full variable domain, with the rest looked up from reference TRBV9 and TRBJ1-5, is DSGVTQTPKHLITATGQRVTLRCSPRSGDLSVYWYQQSLDQGLQFLIQYYNGEERAKGNILERFSAQQFPDLHSELNLSSLELGDSALYFCASNVVIGAISRGSNQPQHFGDGTRLSIL.

The gene calls are TRBV19 and TRBJ1-1; 7 bases line up with TRBD1. V trimming: 7 bases; J trimming: 1 base; junction bases outside the gene matches: 12. The CDR3 totals 16 residues. Looked up from germline, CDR1 is LNHDA and CDR2 is SQIVND (reference sequence). The CDR3 region has the DNA TGTGCCAGTACTCACGCTGGGGACAGCCCGAACACTGAAGCTTTCTTT. It codes for CASTHAGDSPNTEAFF. The entire variable domain, with the rest obtained from reference TRBV19 and TRBJ1-1, is as follows: DGGITQSPKYLFRKEGQNVTLSCEQNLNHDAMYWYRQDPGQGLRLIYYSQIVNDFQKGDIAEGYSVSREKKESFPLTVTSAQKNPTAFYLCASTHAGDSPNTEAFFGQGTRLTVV.